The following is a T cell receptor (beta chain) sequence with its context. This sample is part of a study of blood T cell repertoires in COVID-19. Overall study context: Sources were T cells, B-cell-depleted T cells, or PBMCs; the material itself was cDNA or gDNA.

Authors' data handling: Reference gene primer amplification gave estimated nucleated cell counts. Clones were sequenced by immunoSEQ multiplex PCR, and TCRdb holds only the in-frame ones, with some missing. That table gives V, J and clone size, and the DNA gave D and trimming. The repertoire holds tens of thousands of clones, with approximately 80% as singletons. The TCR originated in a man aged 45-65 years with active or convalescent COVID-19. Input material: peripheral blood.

The DNA for the CDR3 is TGTGCCAGCAGCTTTTCGGGCTCAGGGGAAAAACTGTTTTTT. Translating it yields CASSFSGSGEKLFF. The chain links TRBV11-2 to TRBJ1-4, with TRBD1 as a possible D gene (5 bases). CDR1 and CDR2 from the germline V gene are SGHAT and FQNNGV. Trimming stripped 3 bases from V and 8 bases from J, with 13 bases between. This CDR3 is built from 14 residues.